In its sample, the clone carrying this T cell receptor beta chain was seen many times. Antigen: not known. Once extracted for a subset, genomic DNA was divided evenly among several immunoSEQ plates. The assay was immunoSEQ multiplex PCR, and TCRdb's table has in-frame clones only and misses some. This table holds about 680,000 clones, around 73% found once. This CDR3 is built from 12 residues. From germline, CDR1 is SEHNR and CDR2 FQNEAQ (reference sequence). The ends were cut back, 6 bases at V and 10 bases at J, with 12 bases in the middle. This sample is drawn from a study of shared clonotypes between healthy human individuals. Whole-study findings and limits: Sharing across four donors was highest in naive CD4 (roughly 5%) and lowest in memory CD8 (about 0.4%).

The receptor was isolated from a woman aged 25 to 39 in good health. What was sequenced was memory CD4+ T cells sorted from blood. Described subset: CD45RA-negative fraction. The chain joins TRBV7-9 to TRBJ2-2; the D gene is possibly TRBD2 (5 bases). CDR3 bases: TGTGCCAGCAGATCACTAGAGTCGGAGCTGTTTTTT. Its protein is CASRSLESELFF.